This TCR beta chain originates from a study of T cell repertoires in cytomegalovirus infection. TCRdb passed the reads through MiXCR, listing each CDR3 protein once. The sample has about 180,000 distinct CDR3 sequences; about 18% are singletons. This sequence originates from a human donor in good health (CMV status not recorded). Some clones in this sample may be carry-over from other donors' samples. Sequenced sample: CD8+ T cells from PBMCs.

This chain's CDR3 is CARRRGGAVLNTEAFF. CDR3 DNA sequence: TGTGCCAGGCGACGTGGAGGCGCCGTTCTGAACACTGAAGCTTTCTTT. The rearrangement uses TRBV19 and TRBJ1-1; unclear D gene. Germline V CDR1 and CDR2: LNHDA, SQIVND (reference sequence). V was cut by 9 bases and J by 0 bases, with 20 bases left in between. The CDR3 length is 16 residues.